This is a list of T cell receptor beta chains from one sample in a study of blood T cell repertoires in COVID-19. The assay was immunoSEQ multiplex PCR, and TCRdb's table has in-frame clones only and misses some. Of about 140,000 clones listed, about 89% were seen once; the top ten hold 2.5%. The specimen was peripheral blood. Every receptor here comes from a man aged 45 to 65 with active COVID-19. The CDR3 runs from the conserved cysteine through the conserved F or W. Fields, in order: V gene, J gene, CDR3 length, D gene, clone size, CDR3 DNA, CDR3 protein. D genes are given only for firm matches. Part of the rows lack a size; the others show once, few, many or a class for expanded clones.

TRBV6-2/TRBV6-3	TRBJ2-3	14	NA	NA	TGTGCCAGCAGTGCCGGCCATGGGGCGGATACGCAGTATTTT	CASSAGHGADTQYF
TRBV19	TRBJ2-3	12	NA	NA	TGTGCCAGTAGTAACCGGGACCAGCGGGCTTATTTT	CASSNRDQRAYF
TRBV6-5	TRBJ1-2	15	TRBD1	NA	TGTGCCAGCAGTCGCGACAGGGATGCTAACTATGGCTACACCTTC	CASSRDRDANYGYTF
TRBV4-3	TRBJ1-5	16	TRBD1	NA	TGCGCCAGCAGCCAAGAGGTACAGGGGGCGGGTCAGCCCCAGCATTTT	CASSQEVQGAGQPQHF
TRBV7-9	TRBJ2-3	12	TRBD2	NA	TGTGCCACCCGGGGGGGCACAGATACGCAGTATTTT	CATRGGTDTQYF
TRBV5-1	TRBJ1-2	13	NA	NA	TGCGCCAGCAGCTCAACAGGGTTCTCGGGCTACACCTTC	CASSSTGFSGYTF
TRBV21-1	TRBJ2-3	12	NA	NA	TGTGCCAGCAGTAAAAGCGGAGATACGCAGTATTTT	CASSKSGDTQYF
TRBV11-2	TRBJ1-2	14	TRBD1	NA	TGTGCCAGCAGCCGATTGGCGACAGGGCACGGCTACACCTTC	CASSRLATGHGYTF
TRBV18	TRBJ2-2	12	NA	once	TGTGCCAGCTCAGTAGGAGCCGGGGAGCTGTTTTTT	CASSVGAGELFF
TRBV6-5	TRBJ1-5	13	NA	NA	TGTGCCAGCAGTTCCCAGGGTGCTCAGCCCCAGCATTTT	CASSSQGAQPQHF
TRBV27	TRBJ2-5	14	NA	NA	TGTGCCAGCAGTTCCCTGCCAGCCGCAGGGACCCAGTACTTC	CASSSLPAAGTQYF
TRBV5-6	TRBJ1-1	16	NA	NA	TGTGCCAGCAGATTCGGAGCTGAATTTGAGAACACTGAAGCTTTCTTT	CASRFGAEFENTEAFF
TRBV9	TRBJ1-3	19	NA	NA	TGTGCCAGCAGCGTAGGGACGAGGCTGGCGGGCCCGGAGGGAAACACCATATATTTT	CASSVGTRLAGPEGNTIYF
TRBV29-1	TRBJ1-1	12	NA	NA	TGCAGCGTTGGAAGCACCAACACTGAAGCTTTCTTT	CSVGSTNTEAFF
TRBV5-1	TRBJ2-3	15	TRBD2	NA	TGCGCCAGCACTCCTAGCGGTTATAGCACAGATACGCAGTATTTT	CASTPSGYSTDTQYF
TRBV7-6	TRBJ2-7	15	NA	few	TGTGCCAGCAGCTCGGGAGAGGGTACCACCTACGAGCAGTACTTC	CASSSGEGTTYEQYF
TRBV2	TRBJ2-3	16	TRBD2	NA	TGTGCCAGCAGTCGGACTAGCGGGGGGGCAGCAGATACGCAGTATTTT	CASSRTSGGAADTQYF
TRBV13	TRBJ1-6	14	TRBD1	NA	TGTGCCAGCAGCCCGACAGGGATCCGATCACCCCTCCACTTT	CASSPTGIRSPLHF
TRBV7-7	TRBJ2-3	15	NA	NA	TGTGCCAGCAGCCCGATTATGGGGGGTACAGATACGCAGTATTTT	CASSPIMGGTDTQYF
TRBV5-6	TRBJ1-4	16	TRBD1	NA	TGTGCCAGCAGCCGTCCCGGGACAGGGGGCGCTGAAAAACTGTTTTTT	CASSRPGTGGAEKLFF
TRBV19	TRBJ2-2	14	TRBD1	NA	TGTGCCAGTACTTTACAGGGGGACACCGGGGAGCTGTTTTTT	CASTLQGDTGELFF
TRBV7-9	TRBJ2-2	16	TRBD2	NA	TGTGCCAGCAGCTTAGTGAACGGGGGGGGCGCCGGGGAGCTGTTTTTT	CASSLVNGGGAGELFF
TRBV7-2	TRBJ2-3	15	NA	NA	TGTGCCAGCAGCTTAAGGGGGGGGGCGAGAGATACGCAGTATTTT	CASSLRGGARDTQYF
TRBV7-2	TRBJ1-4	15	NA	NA	TGTGCCAGCAGCTCCCCCGGGGCAACTAATGAAAAACTGTTTTTT	CASSSPGATNEKLFF
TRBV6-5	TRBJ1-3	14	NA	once	TGTGCCAGCAGTTACTCGACTCCTGGAAACACCATATATTTT	CASSYSTPGNTIYF
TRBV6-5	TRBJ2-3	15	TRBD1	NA	TGTGCCAGCAAGAGGGCGGGGACAGGGACAGATACGCAGTATTTT	CASKRAGTGTDTQYF
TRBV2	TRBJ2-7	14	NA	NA	TGTGCCAGCAGTGGGAACGCGGGGCCCTACGAGCAGTACTTC	CASSGNAGPYEQYF
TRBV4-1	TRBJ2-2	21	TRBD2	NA	TGCGCCAGCAGCCGAGGACTCTTAACGGGACTAGCGGGGGGAAACACCGGGGAGCTGTTTTTT	CASSRGLLTGLAGGNTGELFF
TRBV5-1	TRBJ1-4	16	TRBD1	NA	TGCGCCAGCAGCCCTGGAGGGACAGGGGTGGGGGAAAAACTGTTTTTT	CASSPGGTGVGEKLFF
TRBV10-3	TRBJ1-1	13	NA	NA	TGTGCCATCAGTAGGGAGGTGAACACTGAAGCTTTCTTT	CAISREVNTEAFF
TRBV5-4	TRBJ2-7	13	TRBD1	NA	TGTGCCAGCAGAGAGGAGGGGACAGGGGAAGTGGGCTTC	CASREEGTGEVGF